One sample yielded the 20 T cell receptor beta chains listed below, sequenced in a study of shared clonotypes between healthy human individuals. Produced via immunoSEQ multiplex PCR; TCRdb's table is partial and in-frame only. The data show 2 million to 2.5 million clones, more than 85% seen once. The material sequenced was naive CD4+ T cells from PBMCs. The sample's subset: CD45RA+ positively selected. Every receptor here comes from a man between 18 and 35 years old in good health. Some clones in this sample may be carry-over from other donors' samples.

Notes on this clone: A junction end diverges from the germline sequence, so it may reflect a read error. The chain carries TRBV18 and TRBJ2-4, with 7 bases lining up with TRBD2. CDR1 is KGHSH, CDR2 LQKENI, per germline. This CDR3 contains 14 residues. The CDR3 DNA reads as TGTGCCAGCTCAGCACCAGGGAGGGGAAACATTCAGTACTTC. Amino acid sequence: CASSAPGRGNIQYF.

The CDR3 here is CASSRTEGTGELFF. DNA for the CDR3: TGCGCCAGCAGCCGGACCGAGGGCACCGGGGAGCTGTTTTTT. The V gene is TRBV5-1, the J gene TRBJ2-2, with D perhaps TRBD2 (5 bases). V was cut by 4 bases and J by 4 bases, with 11 bases left in between. Per germline, CDR1 SGHRS and CDR2 YFSETQ. This CDR3 is built from 14 residues.

The rearrangement links TRBV18 to TRBJ1-1; D gene ambiguous. Trimming took off 4 bases at V and 3 bases at J, with 12 bases between the two ends. Per the germline V gene, CDR1 is KGHSH and CDR2 is LQKENI. The CDR3 has 14 amino acids. The chain's CDR3 is CASSRLSKDTEAFF. The CDR3 DNA sequence: TGTGCCAGCTCACGCCTGTCCAAGGACACTGAAGCTTTCTTT.

CDR3 region: CASGRDRGETQYF. Written as DNA, the CDR3 is TGTGCCAGCGGTCGGGACCGCGGGGAGACCCAGTACTTC. V gene TRBV6-1 combines with J gene TRBJ2-5; D may be TRBD1 or TRBD2 (5 bases each). The CDR3 has 13 residues. Trimming pared 8 bases from V and 5 bases from J, leaving 15 bases between. Germline V gene data show CDR1 as MNHNS and CDR2 as SASEGT.

This rearrangement joins TRBV7-9 to TRBJ1-1, with a tentative D call TRBD1 (6 bases). Germline values: CDR1 SEHNR, CDR2 FQNEAQ (reference sequence). The CDR3 sequence is 17 residues long. V lost 4 bases to trimming and J lost 0 bases, with 18 bases between them. The CDR3 region is CASSSPRAGALNTEAFF. For the CDR3, the DNA is TGTGCCAGCAGCTCCCCCCGGGCAGGGGCCCTGAACACTGAAGCTTTCTTT.

The chain is built from TRBV4-1 and TRBJ1-5; the D is unclear. The CDR3 runs 16 residues. The ends were cut back, 4 bases at V and 4 bases at J, with 17 bases in the middle. Germline loops: CDR1 MGHRA, CDR2 YSYEKL. CDR3 in DNA: TGCGCCAGCAGCCCCTGGCCCACATCCTCTAATCAGCCCCAGCATTTT. Its translation: CASSPWPTSSNQPQHF.

The chain links TRBV27 to TRBJ2-1; 7 bases match TRBD2. After removal of 3 bases from V and 4 bases from J, the junction contained 3 bases not matched to a gene. The CDR3 extends over 14 amino acids. CDR1 is MNHEY and CDR2 is SMNVEV in the germline V gene (reference sequence). The CDR3 protein is CASSLGRGYNEQFF. For the CDR3, the DNA is TGTGCCAGCAGTTTGGGGCGGGGGTACAATGAGCAGTTCTTC.

This rearrangement joins TRBV9 to TRBJ2-1; D is possibly TRBD1 or TRBD2 (5 bases each). Germline values: CDR1 SGDLS, CDR2 YYNGEE. Trimming took 1 base from V and 0 from J, leaving 8 bases between them. This CDR3 contains 15 residues. The CDR3 DNA reads as TGTGCCAGCAGCGTAAGGGACCTCTCCTACAATGAGCAGTTCTTC. This codes for CASSVRDLSYNEQFF.

The table lists this clone with a count of one. The V and J genes are TRBV28 and TRBJ2-7; D is perhaps TRBD1 or TRBD2 (6 bases each). The V end was cut by 2 bases, the J end by 6 bases, with 14 bases between. In germline, CDR1 is MDHEN, CDR2 SYDVKM. The CDR3 runs to 14 residues. Here the CDR3 reads CASSLGGQVGEQYF. The CDR3 DNA sequence: TGTGCCAGCAGTTTAGGGGGGCAGGTGGGCGAGCAGTACTTC.

This clone has a single count. V is TRBV28 and J is TRBJ2-7; D is unclear. Germline loops: CDR1 MDHEN, CDR2 SYDVKM. Trimming removed 3 bases from V and 2 bases from J, with 8 bases in between. This CDR3 contains 13 residues. This chain's CDR3 is CASSFSTPYEQYF. CDR3 coding DNA: TGTGCCAGCAGTTTCTCTACTCCCTACGAGCAGTACTTC. Together with reference TRBV28 and TRBJ2-7, the CDR3 gives the full variable domain: DVKVTQSSRYLVKRTGEKVFLECVQDMDHENMFWYRQDPGLGLRLIYFSYDVKMKEKGDIPEGYSVSREKKERFSLILESASTNQTSMYLCASSFSTPYEQYFGPGTRLTVT.

This chain links TRBV5-8 with TRBJ2-4; 8 bases align to TRBD1. CDR1 and CDR2 from the germline V gene are SGHTS and YDEGEE. The ends lost 0 bases at V and 1 base at J; junction bases unmatched: 6. The CDR3 runs to 17 residues. Here the CDR3 reads CASSLVRTGMAKNIQYF. Written as DNA, the CDR3 is TGTGCCAGCAGCTTGGTTCGGACAGGGATGGCCAAAAACATTCAGTACTTC.

V is TRBV7-3 and J is TRBJ1-5; 8 bases are a match to TRBD1. Unmatched junction bases numbered 2, after V lost 5 bases and J lost 2 bases. Germline V gives CDR1 SGHTA, CDR2 FQGTGA. There are 14 residues in the CDR3. The CDR3 sequence: CASSPTGGNQPQHF. The DNA for the CDR3 is TGTGCCAGCAGCCCGACAGGGGGCAATCAGCCCCAGCATTTT.

The CDR3 bases are TGCGCCAGCAGCCAGACCGGACGGGGCCAAGAGACCCAGTACTTC. Protein product: CASSQTGRGQETQYF. The rearrangement uses TRBV4-1 and TRBJ2-5, with D possibly being TRBD2 (5 bases). Germline V gene sequence: CDR1 MGHRA, CDR2 YSYEKL. The V and J ends lost 3 bases and 1 base respectively, with 12 bases between them. This CDR3 is built from 15 residues.

This chain connects TRBV27 to TRBJ2-3; the match to TRBD2 covers 8 bases. CDR3 length equals 14 residues. Losses at the gene ends were 7 bases for V and 3 bases for J; bases not matched to a gene: 6. Germline loops: CDR1 MNHEY, CDR2 SMNVEV (reference sequence). The CDR3 here is CASTKRGLTDTQYF. CDR3 DNA sequence: TGTGCCAGCACCAAGCGGGGGCTGACAGATACGCAGTATTTT.

The chain uses TRBV28 and TRBJ2-3; D perhaps matches TRBD2 (6 bases). This CDR3 has 15 residues. V gave up 6 bases and J gave up 6 bases, with 19 bases separating them. Germline V gene data show CDR1 as MDHEN and CDR2 as SYDVKM. For the CDR3, the DNA is TGTGCCAGCAGCAAAACGCAAGGGACTGGGGATACGCAGTATTTT. This sequence encodes CASSKTQGTGDTQYF.

Comment on this clone: Other DNA sequences of this sample code for an identical CDR3. This chain uses TRBV7-2 with TRBJ2-7; D is unresolved. The CDR3 covers 14 residues. Between the trimmed V and J ends, which lost 1 base and 0 bases, there was a span of 7 bases. Germline V lookup: CDR1 SGHTA, CDR2 FQGNSA. CDR3 bases: TGTGCCAGCAGCTTAGGAGGAGCCTCCTACGAGCAGTACTTC. This translates into CASSLGGASYEQYF. Filled out from reference TRBV7-2 and TRBJ2-7, the complete variable domain reads GAGVSQSPSNKVTEKGKDVELRCDPISGHTALYWYRQSLGQGLEFLIYFQGNSAPDKSGLPSDRFSAERTGGSVSTLTIQRTQQEDSAVYLCASSLGGASYEQYFGPGTRLTVT.

The V call is TRBV5-6, the J call TRBJ2-1, with D tentatively TRBD2 (6 bases). V lost 0 bases and J 4 bases, leaving 14 bases between the germline ends. The CDR3 covers 16 residues. Looked up from germline, CDR1 is SGHDT and CDR2 is YYEEEE. The CDR3 coding sequence is TGTGCCAGCAGCTTGGTGCGGCGGCTAGCGTACAATGAGCAGTTCTTC. Encoded protein: CASSLVRRLAYNEQFF.

This chain connects TRBV7-2 to TRBJ2-1; TRBD2 matches at 10 bases. The trim removed 2 bases at V and 7 bases at J, leaving 8 bases unmatched. Germline CDR1 and CDR2: SGHTA and FQGNSA. The CDR3 is made up of 16 amino acids. CDR3 loop: CASSLLAGVPGNEQFF. In DNA, the CDR3 is TGTGCCAGCAGCTTACTAGCGGGAGTTCCGGGGAATGAGCAGTTCTTC. The whole variable domain, remainder taken from reference TRBV7-2 and TRBJ2-1, is GAGVSQSPSNKVTEKGKDVELRCDPISGHTALYWYRQSLGQGLEFLIYFQGNSAPDKSGLPSDRFSAERTGGSVSTLTIQRTQQEDSAVYLCASSLLAGVPGNEQFFGPGTRLTVL.

Worth noting for this clone: This same CDR3 is encoded by further DNA sequences in the sample. The genes are TRBV2 and TRBJ2-5, with no clear D. V was pared by 5 bases and J by 1 base, with 2 bases between. The germline V gene encodes CDR1 SNHLY and CDR2 FYNNEI. The CDR3 is made up of 11 amino acids. DNA for the CDR3: TGTGCCAGCAGTATCCAAGAGACCCAGTACTTC. It is translated as CASSIQETQYF. The full variable domain, completed using reference TRBV2 and TRBJ2-5, is EPEVTQTPSHQVTQMGQEVILRCVPISNHLYFYWYRQILGQKVEFLVSFYNNEISEKSEIFDDQFSVERPDGSNFTLKIRSTKLEDSAMYFCASSIQETQYFGPGTRLLVL.

The CDR3 here is CASSFDRFTGELFF. DNA for the CDR3: TGTGCCAGCAGCTTCGACAGGTTCACCGGGGAGCTGTTTTTT. The J gene is TRBJ2-2, the V gene TRBV7-2; TRBD1 might be the D (6 bases). This CDR3 spans 14 amino acids. Germline V gives CDR1 SGHTA, CDR2 FQGNSA. The ends were cut back, 3 bases at V and 4 bases at J, with 9 bases in the middle.